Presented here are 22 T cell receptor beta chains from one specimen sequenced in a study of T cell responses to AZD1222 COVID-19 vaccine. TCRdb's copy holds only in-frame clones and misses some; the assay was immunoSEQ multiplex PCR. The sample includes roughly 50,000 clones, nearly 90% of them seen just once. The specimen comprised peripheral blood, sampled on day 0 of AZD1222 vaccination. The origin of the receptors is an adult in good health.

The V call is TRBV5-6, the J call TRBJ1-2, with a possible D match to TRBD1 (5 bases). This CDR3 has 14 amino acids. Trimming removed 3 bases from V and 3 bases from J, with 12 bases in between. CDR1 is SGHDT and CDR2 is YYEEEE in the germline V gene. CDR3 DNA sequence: TGTGCCAGCAGCTCCTCCGGGACGGACTATGGCTACACCTTC. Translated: CASSSSGTDYGYTF.

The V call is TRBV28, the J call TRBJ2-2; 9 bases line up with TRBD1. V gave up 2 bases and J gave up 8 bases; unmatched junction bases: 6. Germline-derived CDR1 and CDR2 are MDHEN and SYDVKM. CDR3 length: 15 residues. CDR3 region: CASSLPGQGRGELFF. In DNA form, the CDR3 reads TGTGCCAGCAGTTTACCGGGACAGGGAAGAGGGGAGCTGTTTTTT.

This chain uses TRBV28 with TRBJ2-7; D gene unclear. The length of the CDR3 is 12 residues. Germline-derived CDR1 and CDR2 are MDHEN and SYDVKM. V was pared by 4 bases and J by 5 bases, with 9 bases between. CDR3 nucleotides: TGTGCCAGCAGTTCCCCAACGGACGAGCAGTACTTC. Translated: CASSSPTDEQYF.

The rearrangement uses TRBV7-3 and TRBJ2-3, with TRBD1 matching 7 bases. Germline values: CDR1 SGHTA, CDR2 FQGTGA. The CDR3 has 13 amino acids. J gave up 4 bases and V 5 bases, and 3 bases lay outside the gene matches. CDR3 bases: TGTGCCAGCAGCGCCACAGGGGCAGATACGCAGTATTTT. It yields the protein CASSATGADTQYF.

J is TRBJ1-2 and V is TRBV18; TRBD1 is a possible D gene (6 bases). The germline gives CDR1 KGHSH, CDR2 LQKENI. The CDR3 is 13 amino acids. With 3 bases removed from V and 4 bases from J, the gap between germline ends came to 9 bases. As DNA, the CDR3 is TGTGCCAGCTCACCGCAGGACAGCTATGGCTACACCTTC. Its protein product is CASSPQDSYGYTF.

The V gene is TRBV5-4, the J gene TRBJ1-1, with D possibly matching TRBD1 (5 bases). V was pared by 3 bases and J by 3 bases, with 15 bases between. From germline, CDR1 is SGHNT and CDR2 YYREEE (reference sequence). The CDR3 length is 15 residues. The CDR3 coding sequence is TGTGCCAGCAGCTCGGCCCTAGACAGAGACACTGAAGCTTTCTTT. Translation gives CASSSALDRDTEAFF. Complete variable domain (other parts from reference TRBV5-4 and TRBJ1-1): ETGVTQSPTHLIKTRGQQVTLRCSSQSGHNTVSWYQQALGQGPQFIFQYYREEENGRGNFPPRFSGLQFPNYSSELNVNALELDDSALYLCASSSALDRDTEAFFGQGTRLTVV.

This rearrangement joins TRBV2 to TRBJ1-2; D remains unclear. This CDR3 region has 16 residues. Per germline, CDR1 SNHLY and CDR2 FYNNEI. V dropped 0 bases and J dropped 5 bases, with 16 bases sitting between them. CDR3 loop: CASSEASGRWKYGYTF. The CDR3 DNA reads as TGTGCCAGCAGTGAAGCCTCAGGCAGGTGGAAATATGGCTACACCTTC.

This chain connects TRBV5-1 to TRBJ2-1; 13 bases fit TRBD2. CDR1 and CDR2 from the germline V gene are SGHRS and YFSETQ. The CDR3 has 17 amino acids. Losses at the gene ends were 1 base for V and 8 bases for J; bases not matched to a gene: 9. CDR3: CASSLSTSGGFGYEQFF. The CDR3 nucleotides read TGCGCCAGCAGCTTGTCGACTAGCGGGGGGTTTGGCTATGAGCAGTTCTTC.

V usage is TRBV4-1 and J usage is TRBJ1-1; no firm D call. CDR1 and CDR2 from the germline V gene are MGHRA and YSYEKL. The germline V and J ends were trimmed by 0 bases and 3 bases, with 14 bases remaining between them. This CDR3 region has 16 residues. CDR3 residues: CASSQDREGWDTEAFF. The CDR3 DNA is TGCGCCAGCAGCCAAGATCGGGAGGGCTGGGACACTGAAGCTTTCTTT.

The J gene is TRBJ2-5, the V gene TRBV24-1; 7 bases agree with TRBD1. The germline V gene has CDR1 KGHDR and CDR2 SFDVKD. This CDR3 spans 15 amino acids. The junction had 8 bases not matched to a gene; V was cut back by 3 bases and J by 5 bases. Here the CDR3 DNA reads TGTGCCACCAGTGATCGACAGGGCTACGGGGAGACCCAGTACTTC. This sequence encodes CATSDRQGYGETQYF.

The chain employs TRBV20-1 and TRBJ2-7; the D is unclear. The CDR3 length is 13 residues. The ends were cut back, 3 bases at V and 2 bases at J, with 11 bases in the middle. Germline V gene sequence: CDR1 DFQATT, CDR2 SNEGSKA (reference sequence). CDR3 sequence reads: CSASKTAAYEQYF. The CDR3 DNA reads TGCAGTGCTAGTAAAACAGCTGCCTACGAGCAGTACTTC.

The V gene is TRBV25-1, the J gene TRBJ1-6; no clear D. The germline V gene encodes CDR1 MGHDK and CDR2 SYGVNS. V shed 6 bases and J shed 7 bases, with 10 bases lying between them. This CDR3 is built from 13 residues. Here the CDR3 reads CASRPRDNSPLHF. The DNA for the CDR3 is TGTGCCAGCAGACCCCGCGACAATTCACCCCTCCACTTT.

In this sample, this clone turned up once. Written as DNA, the CDR3 is TGCGCCAGCAGCGGGGGGGCCTACGAGCAGTACTTC. Translation gives CASSGGAYEQYF. This chain links TRBV5-1 with TRBJ2-7, with 7 bases matching TRBD2. The V gene end was trimmed by 4 bases and the J gene end by 2 bases; junction bases not matched to a gene: 0. There are 12 residues in the CDR3. The germline V gene has CDR1 SGHRS and CDR2 YFSETQ.

The chain's CDR3 is CASSLVGGAGRETQYF. CDR3 bases: TGTGCCAGCAGCTTAGTCGGGGGCGCGGGAAGAGAGACCCAGTACTTC. This chain uses TRBV7-2 with TRBJ2-5; either TRBD1 or TRBD2 may fit D (6 bases each). Trimming left V 1 base short and J 4 bases short, with 16 bases between. The length of the CDR3 is 16 residues. Germline assignment: CDR1 SGHTA and CDR2 FQGNSA.

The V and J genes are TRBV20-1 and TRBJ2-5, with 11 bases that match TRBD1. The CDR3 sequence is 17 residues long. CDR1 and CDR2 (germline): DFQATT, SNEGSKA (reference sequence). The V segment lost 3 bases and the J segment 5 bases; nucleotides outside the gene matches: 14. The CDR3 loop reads CSASARGQGVREETQYF. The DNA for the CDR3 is TGCAGTGCTAGTGCCCGGGGACAGGGGGTTAGGGAGGAGACCCAGTACTTC.

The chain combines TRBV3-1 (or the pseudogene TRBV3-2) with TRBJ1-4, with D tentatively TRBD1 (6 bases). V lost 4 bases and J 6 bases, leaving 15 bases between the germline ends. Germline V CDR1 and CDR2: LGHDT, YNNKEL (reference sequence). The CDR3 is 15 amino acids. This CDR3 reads CASSPPWGRDEKLFF. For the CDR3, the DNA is TGTGCCAGCAGCCCCCCTTGGGGGCGGGATGAAAAACTGTTTTTT.

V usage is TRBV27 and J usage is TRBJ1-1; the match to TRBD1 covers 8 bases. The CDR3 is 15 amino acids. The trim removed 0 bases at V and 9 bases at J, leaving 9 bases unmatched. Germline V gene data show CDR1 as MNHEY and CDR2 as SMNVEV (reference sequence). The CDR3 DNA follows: TGTGCCAGCAGTTTATCCGGGACAGGAGGGGGGCAAGCTTTCTTT. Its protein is CASSLSGTGGGQAFF.

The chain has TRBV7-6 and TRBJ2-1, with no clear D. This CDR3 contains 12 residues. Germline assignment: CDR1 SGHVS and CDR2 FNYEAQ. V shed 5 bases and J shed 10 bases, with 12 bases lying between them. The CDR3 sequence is CASSPGSVEQFF. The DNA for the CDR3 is TGTGCCAGCAGCCCCGGAAGTGTGGAGCAGTTCTTC.

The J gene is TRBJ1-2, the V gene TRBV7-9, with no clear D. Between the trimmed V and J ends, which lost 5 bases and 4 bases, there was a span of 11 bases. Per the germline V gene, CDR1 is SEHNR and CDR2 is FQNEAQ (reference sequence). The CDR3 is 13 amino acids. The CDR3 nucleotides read TGTGCCAGCAGCCCTCAGGAGGCCTATGGCTACACCTTC. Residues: CASSPQEAYGYTF.

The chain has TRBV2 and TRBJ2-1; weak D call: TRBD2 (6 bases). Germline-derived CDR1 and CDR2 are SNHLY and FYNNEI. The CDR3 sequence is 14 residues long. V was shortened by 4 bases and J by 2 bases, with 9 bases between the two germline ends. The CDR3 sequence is CASSAGEPYNEQFF. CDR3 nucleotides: TGTGCCAGCAGTGCGGGGGAACCCTACAATGAGCAGTTCTTC. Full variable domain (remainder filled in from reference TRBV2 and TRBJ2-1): EPEVTQTPSHQVTQMGQEVILRCVPISNHLYFYWYRQILGQKVEFLVSFYNNEISEKSEIFDDQFSVERPDGSNFTLKIRSTKLEDSAMYFCASSAGEPYNEQFFGPGTRLTVL.

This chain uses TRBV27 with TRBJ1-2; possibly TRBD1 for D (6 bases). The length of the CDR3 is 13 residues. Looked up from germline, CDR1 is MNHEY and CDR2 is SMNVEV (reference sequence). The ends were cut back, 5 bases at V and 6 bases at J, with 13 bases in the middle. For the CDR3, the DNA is TGTGCCAGCAGTCTGACAGGAGAGAATGGCTACACCTTC. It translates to CASSLTGENGYTF.

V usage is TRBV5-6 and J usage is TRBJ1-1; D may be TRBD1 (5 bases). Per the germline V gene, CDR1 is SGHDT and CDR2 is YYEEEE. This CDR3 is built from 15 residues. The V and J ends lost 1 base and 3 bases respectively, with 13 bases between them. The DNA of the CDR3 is TGTGCCAGCAGCTTGCCCCTCAGGGATTACACTGAAGCTTTCTTT. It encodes CASSLPLRDYTEAFF.